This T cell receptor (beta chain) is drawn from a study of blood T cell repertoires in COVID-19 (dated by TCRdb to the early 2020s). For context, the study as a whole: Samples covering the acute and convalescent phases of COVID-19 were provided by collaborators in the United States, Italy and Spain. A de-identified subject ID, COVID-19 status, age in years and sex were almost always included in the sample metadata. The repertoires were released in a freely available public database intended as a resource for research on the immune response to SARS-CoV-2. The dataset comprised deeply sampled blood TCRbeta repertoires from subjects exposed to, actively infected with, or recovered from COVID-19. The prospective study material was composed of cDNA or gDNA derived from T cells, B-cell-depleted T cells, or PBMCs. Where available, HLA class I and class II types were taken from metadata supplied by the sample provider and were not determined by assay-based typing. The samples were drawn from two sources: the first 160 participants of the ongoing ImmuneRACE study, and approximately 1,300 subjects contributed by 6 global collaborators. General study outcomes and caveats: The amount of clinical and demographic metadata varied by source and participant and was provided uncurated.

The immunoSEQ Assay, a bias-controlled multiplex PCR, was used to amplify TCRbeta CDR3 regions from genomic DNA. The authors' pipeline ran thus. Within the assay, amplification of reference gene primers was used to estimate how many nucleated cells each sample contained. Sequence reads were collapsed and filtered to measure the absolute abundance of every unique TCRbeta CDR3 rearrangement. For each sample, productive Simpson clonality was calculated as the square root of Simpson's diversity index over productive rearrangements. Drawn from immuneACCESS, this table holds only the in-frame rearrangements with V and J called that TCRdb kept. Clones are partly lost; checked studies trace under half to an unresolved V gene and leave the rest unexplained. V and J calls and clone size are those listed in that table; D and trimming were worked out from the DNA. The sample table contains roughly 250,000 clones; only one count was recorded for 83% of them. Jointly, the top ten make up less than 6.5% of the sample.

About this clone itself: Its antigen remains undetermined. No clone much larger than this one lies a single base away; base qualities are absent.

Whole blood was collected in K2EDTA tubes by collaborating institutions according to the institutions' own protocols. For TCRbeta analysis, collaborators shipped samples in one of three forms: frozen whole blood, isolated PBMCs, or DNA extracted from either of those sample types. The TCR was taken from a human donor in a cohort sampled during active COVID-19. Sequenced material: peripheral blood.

The DNA sequence follows: TGTGCCTGGTCAGGGATTAGCACAGATACGCAGTATTTT. Its translation reads: CAWSGISTDTQYF. The rearrangement joined TRBV30 to TRBJ2-3; the D gene is perhaps TRBD1, on 5 matching bases. The CDR3 starts with the cysteine, ends with the phenylalanine, and has 13 residues. Just CDR3 DNA is preserved here, 39 bases in frame from base 1. CDR1 is given as GTSNPN and CDR2 as SVGIG, both from the germline V gene (reference sequence). V lost 5 bases and J lost 0 bases; the stretch between them is 9 bases long.